Listed here are 5 T cell receptor beta chains from one sample, sequenced in a study of blood T cell repertoires in COVID-19. Clones were read by immunoSEQ multiplex PCR, and TCRdb kept only the in-frame ones, dropping some. The sample shows around 260,000 clones, approximately 85% of them seen only once. The material sequenced was PBMCs or T cells enriched from blood (not recorded which). These receptors all stem from a woman aged 30 to 39 who had recovered from COVID-19.

This clone has only a few counts. The chain couples TRBV6-5 to TRBJ1-1; possible D gene TRBD1, 6 bases. From germline, CDR1 is MNHEY and CDR2 SVGAGI. The V end lost 8 bases, the J end lost 0 bases, and 16 bases lay between the germline ends. This CDR3 has 15 amino acids. CDR3 residues: CASSGTDRLNTEAFF. The CDR3 coding sequence is TGTGCCAGCTCGGGGACCGACAGGTTGAACACTGAAGCTTTCTTT.

This clone was seen ten or more times. The J gene is TRBJ2-7, the V gene TRBV5-1; 11 bases line up with TRBD1. Trimming cost V 4 bases and J 2 bases; bases outside gene matches: 5. CDR1 SGHRS and CDR2 YFSETQ come from the germline V gene. The CDR3 loop spans 15 amino acids. The DNA of the CDR3 is TGCGCCAGCAGCATTCGGACAGGGGGCCCCTACGAGCAGTACTTC. Protein sequence: CASSIRTGGPYEQYF.

The chain joins TRBV7-6 to TRBJ2-7, with 9 bases identical to TRBD1. V dropped 4 bases and J dropped 0; count of bases not matched to a gene: 7. CDR3 length: 16 residues. Germline CDR1 SGHVS, CDR2 FNYEAQ. CDR3 region: CASSSSGTGSSYEQYF. The CDR3 nucleotides read TGTGCCAGCAGCTCGTCAGGGACAGGGAGCTCCTACGAGCAGTACTTC.

In its sample, this clone was seen a few times. This sequence joins TRBV7-6 and TRBJ1-5, with 9 bases identical to TRBD1. Germline values: CDR1 SGHVS, CDR2 FNYEAQ. J was trimmed by 6 bases and V by 0 bases; bases with no gene match: 3. The CDR3 is 15 amino acids. CDR3 region: CASSLASTGGQPQHF. DNA for the CDR3: TGTGCCAGCAGCTTAGCTTCGACAGGGGGTCAGCCCCAGCATTTT.

The rearrangement joins TRBV9 to TRBJ2-1, with a tentative D call TRBD2 (12 bases). The CDR3 extends over 24 amino acids. The V gene lost 3 bases and the J gene lost 0 bases, with 37 bases spanning the gap. Germline-derived CDR1 and CDR2 are SGDLS and YYNGEE. CDR3 DNA: TGTGCCAGCAGCGGGACAGGGGGCCCGCTAGCGGGGGGGAGTGAGGTAAGCTCCTACAATGAGCAGTTCTTC. It codes for CASSGTGGPLAGGSEVSSYNEQFF.